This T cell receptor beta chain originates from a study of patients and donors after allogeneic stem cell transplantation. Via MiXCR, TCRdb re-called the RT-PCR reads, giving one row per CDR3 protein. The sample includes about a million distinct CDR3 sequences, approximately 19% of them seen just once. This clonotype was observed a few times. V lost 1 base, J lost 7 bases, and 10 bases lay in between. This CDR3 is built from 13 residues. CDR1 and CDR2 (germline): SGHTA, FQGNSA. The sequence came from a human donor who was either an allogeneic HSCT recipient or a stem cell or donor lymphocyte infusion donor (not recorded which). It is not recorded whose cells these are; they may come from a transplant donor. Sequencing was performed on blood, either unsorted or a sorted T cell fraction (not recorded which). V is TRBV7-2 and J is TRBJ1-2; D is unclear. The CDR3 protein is CASSLEYRSGYTF. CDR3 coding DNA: TGTGCCAGCAGCTTAGAATACCGGAGTGGCTACACCTTC.